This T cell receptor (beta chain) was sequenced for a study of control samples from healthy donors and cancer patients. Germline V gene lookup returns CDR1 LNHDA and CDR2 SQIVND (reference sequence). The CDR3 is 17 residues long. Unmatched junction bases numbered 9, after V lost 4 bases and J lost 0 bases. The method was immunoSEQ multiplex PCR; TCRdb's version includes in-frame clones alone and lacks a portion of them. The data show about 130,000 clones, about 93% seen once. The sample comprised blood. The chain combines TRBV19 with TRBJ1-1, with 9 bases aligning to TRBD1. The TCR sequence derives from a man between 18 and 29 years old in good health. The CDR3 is CASSRGQGGSMNTEAFF. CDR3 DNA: TGTGCCAGTAGTAGGGGACAGGGTGGATCCATGAACACTGAAGCTTTCTTT.